This record concerns one T cell receptor beta chain sequence. The antigen is unknown. This record comes from a study of shared clonotypes between healthy human individuals. Regarding the study as a whole: Naive CD4 clonotypes were shared across a few donors at roughly 5.5%. Clonotypes which were not shared had lower generation probabilities than clonotypes that all four donors shared.

Assay used: immunoSEQ multiplex PCR; TCRdb lists only in-frame clones, some missing. The sample yields about 2.3 million clones, under 95% seen once. The sample was naive CD4+ T cells from PBMCs. Subset given: CD45RA+ positively selected. The TCR was taken from a man aged 18-30 years in good health. Some clones in this sample may be carry-over from other donors' samples.

The CDR3 protein is CASNPDREGREQYF. CDR3 bases: TGTGCCAGCAACCCGGACAGGGAGGGGAGGGAGCAGTACTTC. V and J are TRBV6-5 and TRBJ2-7; tentative D call: TRBD1 (8 bases). This CDR3 region has 14 residues. V lost 7 bases and J lost 7, with 20 bases in between. Germline CDR1 MNHEY, CDR2 SVGAGI.